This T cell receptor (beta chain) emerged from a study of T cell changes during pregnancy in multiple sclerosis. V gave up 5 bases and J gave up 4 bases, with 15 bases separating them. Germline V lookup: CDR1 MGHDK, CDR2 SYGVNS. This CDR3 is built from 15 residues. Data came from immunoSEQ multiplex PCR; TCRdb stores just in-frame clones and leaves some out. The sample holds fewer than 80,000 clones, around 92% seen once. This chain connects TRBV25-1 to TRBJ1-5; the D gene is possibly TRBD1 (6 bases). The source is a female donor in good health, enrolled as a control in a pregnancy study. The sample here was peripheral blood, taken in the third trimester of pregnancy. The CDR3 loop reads CASSPPGTGNQPQHF. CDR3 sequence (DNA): TGTGCCAGCAGTCCGCCGGGCACAGGGAATCAGCCCCAGCATTTT.